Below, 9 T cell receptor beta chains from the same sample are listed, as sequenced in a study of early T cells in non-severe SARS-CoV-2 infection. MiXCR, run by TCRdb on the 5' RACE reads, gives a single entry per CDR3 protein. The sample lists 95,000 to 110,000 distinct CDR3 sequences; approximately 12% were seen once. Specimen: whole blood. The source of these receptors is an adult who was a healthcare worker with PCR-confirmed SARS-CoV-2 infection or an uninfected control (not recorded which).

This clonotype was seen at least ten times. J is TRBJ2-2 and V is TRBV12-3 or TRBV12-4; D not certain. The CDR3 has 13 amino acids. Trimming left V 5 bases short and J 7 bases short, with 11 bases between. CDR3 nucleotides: TGTGCCAGCAGTCCCTCGTCCTACGGGGAGCTGTTTTTT. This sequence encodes CASSPSSYGELFF.

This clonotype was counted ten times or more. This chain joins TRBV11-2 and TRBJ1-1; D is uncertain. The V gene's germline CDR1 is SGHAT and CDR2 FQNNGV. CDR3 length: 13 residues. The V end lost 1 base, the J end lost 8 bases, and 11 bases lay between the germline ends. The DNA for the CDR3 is TGTGCCAGCAGCTTAGTCTCGGGGATAGAAGCTTTCTTT. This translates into CASSLVSGIEAFF.

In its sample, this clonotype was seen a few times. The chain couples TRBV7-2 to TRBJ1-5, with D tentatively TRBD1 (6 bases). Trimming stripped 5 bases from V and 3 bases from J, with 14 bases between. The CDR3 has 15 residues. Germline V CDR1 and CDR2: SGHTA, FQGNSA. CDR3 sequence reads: CASSVRGGLNQPQHF. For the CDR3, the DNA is TGTGCCAGCAGCGTAAGGGGGGGCCTCAATCAGCCCCAGCATTTT.

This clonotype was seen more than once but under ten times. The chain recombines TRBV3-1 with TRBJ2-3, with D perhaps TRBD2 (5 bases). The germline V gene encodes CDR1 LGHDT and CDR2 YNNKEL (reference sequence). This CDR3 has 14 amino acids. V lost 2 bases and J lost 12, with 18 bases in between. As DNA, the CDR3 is TGTGCCAGCAGCCAATACGAGAGTGGCCCTAGCCAGTATTTT. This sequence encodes CASSQYESGPSQYF.

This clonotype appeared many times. CDR3: CASRRGGYEQYF. In nucleotides, the CDR3 is TGTGCCAGCAGACGCGGGGGGTACGAGCAGTACTTC. V is TRBV28 and J is TRBJ2-7, with TRBD2 matching over 8 bases. This CDR3 contains 12 residues. Germline loops: CDR1 MDHEN, CDR2 SYDVKM. V trimming: 6 bases; J trimming: 4 bases; junction bases outside the gene matches: 2. Together with reference TRBV28 and TRBJ2-7, the CDR3 gives the full variable domain: DVKVTQSSRYLVKRTGEKVFLECVQDMDHENMFWYRQDPGLGLRLIYFSYDVKMKEKGDIPEGYSVSREKKERFSLILESASTNQTSMYLCASRRGGYEQYFGPGTRLTVT.

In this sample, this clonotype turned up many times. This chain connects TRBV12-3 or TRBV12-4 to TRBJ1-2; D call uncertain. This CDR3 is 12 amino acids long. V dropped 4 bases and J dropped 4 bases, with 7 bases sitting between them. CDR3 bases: TGTGCCAGCAGTTCCGAGGGCTATGGCTACACCTTC. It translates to CASSSEGYGYTF.

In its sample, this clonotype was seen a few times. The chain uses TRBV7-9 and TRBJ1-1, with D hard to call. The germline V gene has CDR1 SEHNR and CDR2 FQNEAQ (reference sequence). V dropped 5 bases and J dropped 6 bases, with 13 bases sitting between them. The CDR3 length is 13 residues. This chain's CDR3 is CASSPLLPAEAFF. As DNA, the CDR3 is TGTGCCAGCAGCCCCCTCCTGCCCGCTGAAGCTTTCTTT.

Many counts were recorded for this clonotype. The CDR3 DNA reads TGTGCCAGCAGCTTAAGGCGGAACACTGAAGCTTTCTTT. Translated, it gives CASSLRRNTEAFF. The chain joins TRBV7-3 to TRBJ1-1; D is uncertain. Germline-derived CDR1 and CDR2 are SGHTA and FQGTGA. Trimming took 1 base from V and 1 from J, leaving 4 bases between them. The CDR3 runs 13 residues.

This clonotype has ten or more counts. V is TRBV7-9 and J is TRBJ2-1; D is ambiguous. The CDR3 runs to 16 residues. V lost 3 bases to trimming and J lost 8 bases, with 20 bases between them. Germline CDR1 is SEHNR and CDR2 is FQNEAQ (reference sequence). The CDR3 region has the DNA TGTGCCAGCAGCTTGGGTGACACAGTTGGTTTGGATGAGCAGTTCTTC. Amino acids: CASSLGDTVGLDEQFF.